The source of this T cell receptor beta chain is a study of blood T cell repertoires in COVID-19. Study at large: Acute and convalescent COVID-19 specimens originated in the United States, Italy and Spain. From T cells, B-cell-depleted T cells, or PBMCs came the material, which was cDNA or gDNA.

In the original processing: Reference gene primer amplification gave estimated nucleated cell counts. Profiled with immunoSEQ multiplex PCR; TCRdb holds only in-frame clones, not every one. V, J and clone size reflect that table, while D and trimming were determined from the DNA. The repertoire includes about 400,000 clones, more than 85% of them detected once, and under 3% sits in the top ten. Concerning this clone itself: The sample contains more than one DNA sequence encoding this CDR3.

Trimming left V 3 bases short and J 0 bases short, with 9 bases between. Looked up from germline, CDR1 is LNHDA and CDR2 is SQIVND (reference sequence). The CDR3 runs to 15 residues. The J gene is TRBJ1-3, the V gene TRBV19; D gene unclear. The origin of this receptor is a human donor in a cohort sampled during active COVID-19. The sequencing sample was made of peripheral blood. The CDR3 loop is CASSISGSSGNTIYF. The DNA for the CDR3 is TGTGCCAGTAGTATCTCGGGGTCCTCTGGAAACACCATATATTTT.